Reported below is one TCR beta chain. Its specificity is not known. The germline V gene has CDR1 SGHAT and CDR2 FQNNGV. The CDR3 loop spans 15 amino acids. V was trimmed by 3 bases and J by 0 bases, leaving 9 bases between them. The data originate from a study of shared clonotypes between healthy human individuals. Notes on the study in general: Sharing across a handful of donors was seen in approximately 5.2% of naive CD4 clonotypes. Relative to clonotypes present in all four donors, those not shared had lower generation probabilities.

The DNA input per sorted-subset replicate PCR was 200 ng, corresponding to 25,000 to 35,000 T cell genomes. Profiling relied on immunoSEQ multiplex PCR, and the TCRdb table lists in-frame clones only, not all of them. Here the sample spans about 960,000 clones, 70% to 85% being singletons. The receptor's source is a man aged 18 to 30 in good health. The V and J genes are TRBV11-2 and TRBJ2-4, with D possibly matching TRBD1 (6 bases). The sample consisted of memory CD4+ T cells sorted from blood. Subset here: CD45RA-negative fraction. The CDR3: CASSFQGLAKNIQYF. The CDR3 DNA is TGTGCCAGCAGCTTTCAGGGGCTAGCCAAAAACATTCAGTACTTC.